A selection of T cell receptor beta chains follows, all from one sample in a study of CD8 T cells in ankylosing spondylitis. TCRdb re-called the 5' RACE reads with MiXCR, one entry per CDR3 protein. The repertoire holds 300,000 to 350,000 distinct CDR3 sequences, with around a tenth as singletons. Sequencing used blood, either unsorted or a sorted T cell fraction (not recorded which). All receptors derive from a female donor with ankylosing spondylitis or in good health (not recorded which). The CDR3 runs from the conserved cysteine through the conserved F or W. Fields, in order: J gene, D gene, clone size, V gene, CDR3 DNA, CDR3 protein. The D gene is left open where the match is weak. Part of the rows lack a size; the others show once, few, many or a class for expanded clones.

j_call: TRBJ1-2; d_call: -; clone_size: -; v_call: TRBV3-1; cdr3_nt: TGTGCCAGCAGCCTCCGAGGACAGATTATCTATGGCTACACCTTC; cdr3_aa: CASSLRGQIIYGYTF
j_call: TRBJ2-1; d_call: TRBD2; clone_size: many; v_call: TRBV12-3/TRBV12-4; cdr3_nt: TGTGCCAGCAGTTTCTGGACTAGCGGGATGAAGCATAAGTACAATGAGCAGTTCTTC; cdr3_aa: CASSFWTSGMKHKYNEQFF
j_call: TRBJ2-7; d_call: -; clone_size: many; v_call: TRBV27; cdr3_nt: TGTGCCAGCAGTTTTAAAGGGGCCCACACCTACGAGCAGTACTTC; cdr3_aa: CASSFKGAHTYEQYF
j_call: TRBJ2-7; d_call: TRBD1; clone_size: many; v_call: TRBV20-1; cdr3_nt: TGCAGTGCCCCTAGGGGGACAGGGGAAAACGAGCAGTACTTC; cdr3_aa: CSAPRGTGENEQYF
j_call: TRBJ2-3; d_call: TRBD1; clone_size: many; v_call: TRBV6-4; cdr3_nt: TGTGCCAGCAGTGACCCGTTGAACCGGGACAGGGCGTTCACAGATACGCAGTATTTT; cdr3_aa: CASSDPLNRDRAFTDTQYF
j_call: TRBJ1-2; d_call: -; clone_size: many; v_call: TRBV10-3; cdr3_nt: TGTGCCACCGAGGGACACAATGGCTACACCTTC; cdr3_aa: CATEGHNGYTF
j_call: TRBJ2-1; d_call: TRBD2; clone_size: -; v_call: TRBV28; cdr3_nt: TGTGCCAGCAGCTCTGGGACTAGCGGGAGGGTTGTAGGTGAGCAGTTCTTC; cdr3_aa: CASSSGTSGRVVGEQFF
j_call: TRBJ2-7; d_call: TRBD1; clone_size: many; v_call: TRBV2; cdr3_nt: TGTGCCAGCAGTAAAGACAGGGCTCTTATATCATACGAGCAGTACTTC; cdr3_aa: CASSKDRALISYEQYF
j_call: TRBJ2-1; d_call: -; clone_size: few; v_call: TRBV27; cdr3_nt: TGTGCCAGCAGTTCTAGGCCGAAGGGCGATGAGCAGTTCTTC; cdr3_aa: CASSSRPKGDEQFF
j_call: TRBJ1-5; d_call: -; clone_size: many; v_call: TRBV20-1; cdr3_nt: TGCAGTGCTAAGGGACCGCAAAATCAGCCCCAGCATTTT; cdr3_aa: CSAKGPQNQPQHF
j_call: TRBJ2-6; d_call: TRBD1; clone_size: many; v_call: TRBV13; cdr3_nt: TGTGCCAGCAATCCAGAGGGGGCGCATGTCCTTGGGGCCAACGTCCTGACTTTC; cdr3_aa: CASNPEGAHVLGANVLTF
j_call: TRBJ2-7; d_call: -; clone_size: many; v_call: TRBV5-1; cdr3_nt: TGCGCCAGCAGCTTGAGAGGGGAGTACGAGCAGTACTTC; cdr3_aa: CASSLRGEYEQYF
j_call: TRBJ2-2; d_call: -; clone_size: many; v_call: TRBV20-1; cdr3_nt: TGCAGTGCTAGTTTCACGAACACCGGGGAGCTGTTTTTT; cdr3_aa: CSASFTNTGELFF
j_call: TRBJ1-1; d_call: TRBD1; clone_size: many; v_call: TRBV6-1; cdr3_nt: TGTGCCAGCAGCCGACGCTCCGGGACAGCGAACACTGAAGCTTTCTTT; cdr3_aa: CASSRRSGTANTEAFF
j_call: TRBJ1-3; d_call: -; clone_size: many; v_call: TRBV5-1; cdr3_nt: TGCGCCAGCAGCCCGGAGGCCCTGATGTCCTCTGGAAACACCATATATTTT; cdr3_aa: CASSPEALMSSGNTIYF
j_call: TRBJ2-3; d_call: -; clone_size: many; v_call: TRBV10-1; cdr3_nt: TGCGCCAGCAGTGAGGGCCAGAGGGAGACAGATACGCAGTATTTT; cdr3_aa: CASSEGQRETDTQYF
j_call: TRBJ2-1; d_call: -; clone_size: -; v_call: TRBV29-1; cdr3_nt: TGCAGCGGCGCAGAATACAATGAGCAGTTCTTC; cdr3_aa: CSGAEYNEQFF
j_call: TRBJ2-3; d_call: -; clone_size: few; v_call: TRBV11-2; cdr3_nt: TGTGCCAGCAGCTTAGTACGAACCGGCGGCGCCCGGGGCACAGATACGCAGTATTTT; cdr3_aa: CASSLVRTGGARGTDTQYF
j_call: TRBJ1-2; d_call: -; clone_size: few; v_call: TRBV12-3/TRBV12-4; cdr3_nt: TGTGCCAGCAGTTTAGTCTTACAGGGTCCCTATGGCTACACCTTC; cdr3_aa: CASSLVLQGPYGYTF
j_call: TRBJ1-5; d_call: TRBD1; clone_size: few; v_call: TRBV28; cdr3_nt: TGTGCCAGCAGGTCCTCAAAACAGGGGGCGGGTTGGGGCAATCAGCCCCAGCATTTT; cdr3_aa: CASRSSKQGAGWGNQPQHF
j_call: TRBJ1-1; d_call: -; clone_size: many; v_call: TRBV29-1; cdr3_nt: TGCAGCGTTGAGACAGGTAGAGGTGGTGAAGCTTTCTTT; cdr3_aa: CSVETGRGGEAFF
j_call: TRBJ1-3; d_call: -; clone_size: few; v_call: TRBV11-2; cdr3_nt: TGTGCCAGCAGCACGACAGCGACCCAGATTAACTCTGGAAACACCATATATTTT; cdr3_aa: CASSTTATQINSGNTIYF
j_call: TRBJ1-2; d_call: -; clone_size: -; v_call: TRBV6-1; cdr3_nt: TGTGCCAGCAGTCCCGGAGCTGTTATCTATGGCGACCCCTTC; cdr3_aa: CASSPGAVIYGDPF
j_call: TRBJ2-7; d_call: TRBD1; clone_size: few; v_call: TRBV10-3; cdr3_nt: TGTGCCATCAGATCTTGGGACAGACCCTACGAGCAGTACTTC; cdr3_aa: CAIRSWDRPYEQYF
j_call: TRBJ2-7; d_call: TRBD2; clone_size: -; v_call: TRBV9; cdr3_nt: TGTGCCAGCAGCGTAGCTGAAGCGGGGGGGGGGCCCTACGAGCAGTACTTC; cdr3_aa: CASSVAEAGGGPYEQYF
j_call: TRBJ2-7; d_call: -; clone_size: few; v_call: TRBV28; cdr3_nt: TGTGCCAGCAGGCCCGGGGGACAGATCTCCTACGAGCAGTACTTC; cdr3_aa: CASRPGGQISYEQYF
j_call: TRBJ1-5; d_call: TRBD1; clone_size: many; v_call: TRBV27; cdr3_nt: TGTGCCAGCAGGGGACAGGGCTTAAACAATCAGCCCCAGCATTTT; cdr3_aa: CASRGQGLNNQPQHF
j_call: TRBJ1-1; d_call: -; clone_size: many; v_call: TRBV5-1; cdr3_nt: TGCGCCAGCAGCTTTACAGGGCCCGTTGAAGCTTTCTTT; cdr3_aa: CASSFTGPVEAFF
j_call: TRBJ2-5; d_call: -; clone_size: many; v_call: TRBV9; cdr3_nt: TGTGCCAGCAGCCCCCATAGTGGGGGCGCAGGTCAAGAGACCCAGTACTTC; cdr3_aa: CASSPHSGGAGQETQYF
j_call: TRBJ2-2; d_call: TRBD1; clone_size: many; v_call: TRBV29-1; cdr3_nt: TGCAGCGTTCTTCGGACAGGGGACACCGGGGAGCTGTTTTTT; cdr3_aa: CSVLRTGDTGELFF
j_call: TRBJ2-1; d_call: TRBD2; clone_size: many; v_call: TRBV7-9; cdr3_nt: TGTGCCAGCAGCTTGACGACTAGCGGGGGTGGGAATGAGCAGTTCTTC; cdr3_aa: CASSLTTSGGGNEQFF